The next 7 T cell receptor beta chains were all read from a single sample in a study of cytomegalovirus exposure and HLA in healthy donors. PCR was performed using 60 Vbeta and 13 Jbeta primers. Repertoires were generated with immunoSEQ multiplex PCR, while TCRdb's copy carries only in-frame clones and drops some. The data hold 90,000 to 120,000 clones, with around 80% observed a single time. The specimen sequenced was PBMCs. These receptors were collected from a male donor in good health and CMV-seropositive.

This clone was seen once. The V and J genes are TRBV5-4 and TRBJ2-5, with 9 bases identical to TRBD2. The CDR3 sequence is 17 residues long. The V and J ends lost 2 bases and 5 bases, in that order; junction bases with no gene match: 13. CDR1 is SGHNT and CDR2 is YYREEE in the germline V gene (reference sequence). CDR3 protein: CASSLDHLAGGRETQYF. CDR3 sequence (DNA): TGTGCCAGCAGCTTAGACCACCTGGCGGGGGGGCGGGAGACCCAGTACTTC.

V and J are TRBV5-4 and TRBJ1-2; tentatively, D is TRBD1 (5 bases). CDR3 size: 14 residues. With 3 bases removed from V and 4 bases from J, the gap between germline ends came to 13 bases. Germline V lookup: CDR1 SGHNT, CDR2 YYREEE (reference sequence). The CDR3 reads CASSWGGPGYGYTF. The CDR3 nucleotides read TGTGCCAGCAGCTGGGGGGGACCGGGCTATGGCTACACCTTC.

J is TRBJ1-1 and V is TRBV6-5; D ambiguous. Trimming left V 5 bases short and J 11 bases short, with 18 bases between. CDR1 is MNHEY and CDR2 is SVGAGI in the germline V gene. The CDR3 totals 13 residues. CDR3 bases: TGTGCCAGCAGTCACTATCCCGGGGTAGATGCTTTCTTT. It yields the protein CASSHYPGVDAFF.

The sample holds one count of this clone. The rearrangement links TRBV30 to TRBJ1-2; maybe TRBD1 (6 bases). Trimming removed 1 base at V and 2 bases at J, with 8 bases between. This CDR3 comprises 13 residues. Germline V CDR1 and CDR2: GTSNPN, SVGIG (reference sequence). The DNA for the CDR3 is TGTGCCTGGAGTGACAGGGTAAACTATGGCTACACCTTC. The encoded protein is CAWSDRVNYGYTF.

This clone was seen a single time. V is TRBV6-5 and J is TRBJ2-5, with 10 bases fitting TRBD1. CDR3 size: 15 residues. The trim removed 5 bases at V and 5 bases at J, leaving 8 bases unmatched. Germline V gene lookup returns CDR1 MNHEY and CDR2 SVGAGI. This CDR3 is CASSRRGQGKETQYF. DNA for the CDR3: TGTGCCAGCAGTAGAAGGGGACAGGGGAAGGAGACCCAGTACTTC.

The V call is TRBV5-1, the J call TRBJ2-7; 10 bases are shared with TRBD2. CDR1 and CDR2 from the germline V gene are SGHRS and YFSETQ. With 3 bases clipped from V and 5 bases from J, the junction kept 5 bases outside the gene matches. This CDR3 has 14 residues. CDR3 region: CASSSAGGPDEQYF. In DNA form, the CDR3 reads TGCGCCAGCAGCTCAGCGGGGGGGCCGGACGAGCAGTACTTC.

V usage is TRBV2 and J usage is TRBJ2-5; 8 bases fit TRBD1. The CDR3 totals 15 residues. With 5 bases clipped from V and 5 bases from J, the junction kept 10 bases outside the gene matches. Germline CDR1 and CDR2: SNHLY and FYNNEI. CDR3 protein: CASSLAGQGGETQYF. DNA of the CDR3: TGTGCCAGCAGTCTGGCCGGACAGGGCGGTGAGACCCAGTACTTC.